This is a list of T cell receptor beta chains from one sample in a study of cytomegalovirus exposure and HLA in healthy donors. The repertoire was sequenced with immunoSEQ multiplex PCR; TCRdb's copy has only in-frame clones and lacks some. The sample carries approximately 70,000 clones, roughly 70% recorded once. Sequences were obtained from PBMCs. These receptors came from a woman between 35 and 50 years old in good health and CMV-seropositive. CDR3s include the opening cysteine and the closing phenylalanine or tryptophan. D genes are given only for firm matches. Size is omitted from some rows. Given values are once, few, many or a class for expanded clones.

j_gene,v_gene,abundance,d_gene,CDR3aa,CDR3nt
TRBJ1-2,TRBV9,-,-,CASSDLPDTFVAGHYGYTF,TGTGCCAGCAGTGACCTTCCAGATACGTTCGTGGCTGGGCACTATGGCTACACCTTC
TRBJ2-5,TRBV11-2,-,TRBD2,CASSLLAGGMEETQYF,TGTGCCAGCAGCCTTCTAGCGGGGGGGATGGAGGAGACCCAGTACTTC
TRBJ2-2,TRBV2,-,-,CASRGITGELFF,TGTGCCAGCCGGGGAATCACCGGGGAGCTGTTTTTT
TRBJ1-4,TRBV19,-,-,CASQYGGATNEKLFF,TGTGCCAGCCAGTACGGGGGGGCAACTAATGAAAAACTGTTTTTT
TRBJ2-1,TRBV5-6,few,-,CASSLATGVTYNEQFF,TGTGCCAGCAGCTTGGCTACGGGGGTGACCTACAATGAGCAGTTCTTC
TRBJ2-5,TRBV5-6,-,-,CASSQDYIGETQYF,TGTGCCAGCAGTCAGGACTACATTGGGGAGACCCAGTACTTC
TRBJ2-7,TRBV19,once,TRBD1,CASSIAGQGTYEQYF,TGTGCCAGTAGTATAGCGGGACAGGGAACCTACGAGCAGTACTTC
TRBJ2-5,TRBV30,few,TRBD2,CAWSVQSGGETQYF,TGTGCCTGGAGTGTACAAAGCGGGGGCGAGACCCAGTACTTC
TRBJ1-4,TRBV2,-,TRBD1,CASSGTGNEKLFF,TGTGCCAGCAGTGGGACAGGGAATGAAAAACTGTTTTTT
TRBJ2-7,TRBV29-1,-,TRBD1,CSVSPGTGGYEQYF,TGCAGCGTTTCCCCCGGGACAGGGGGATACGAGCAGTACTTC
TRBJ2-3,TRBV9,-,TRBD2,CASSVEAGITDTQYF,TGTGCCAGCAGCGTAGAAGCGGGGATCACAGATACGCAGTATTTT
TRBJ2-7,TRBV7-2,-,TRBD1,CASSLYGTVHF,TGTGCCAGCAGCTTATACGGGACAGTCCACTTC
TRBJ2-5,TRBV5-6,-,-,CASSWQVAAGRETQYF,TGTGCCAGCAGCTGGCAGGTGGCTGCGGGGCGAGAGACCCAGTACTTC
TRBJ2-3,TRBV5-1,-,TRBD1,CASSGGQGTDTQYF,TGCGCCAGCAGCGGGGGACAGGGCACAGATACGCAGTATTTT
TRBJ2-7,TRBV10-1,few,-,CASSENFYEQYF,TGCGCCAGCAGTGAGAACTTCTACGAGCAGTACTTC
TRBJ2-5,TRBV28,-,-,CASSTTDSLEETQYF,TGTGCCAGCAGTACCACGGACAGTCTTGAGGAGACCCAGTACTTC
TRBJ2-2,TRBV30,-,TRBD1,CAWTRDRESGELFF,TGTGCCTGGACGAGAGACAGGGAATCCGGGGAGCTGTTTTTT
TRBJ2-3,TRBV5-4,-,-,CASSVQGRSTDTQYF,TGTGCCAGCAGCGTACAGGGAAGGAGCACAGATACGCAGTATTTT
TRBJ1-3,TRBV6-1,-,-,CASQGLGNTIYF,TGTGCCAGCCAGGGTCTTGGAAACACCATATATTTT
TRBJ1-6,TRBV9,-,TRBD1,CASSQYPRQGYNSPLHF,TGTGCCAGCAGCCAATACCCGCGACAGGGATATAATTCACCCCTCCACTTT